Sequencing of this TCR beta chain was carried out in a study of vaccination and CD4 T cells after COVID-19. Study in general: Four females and six males made up the convalescents, two of whom were Hispanic. Regarding the study as a whole: The median proportion of reactive clones detected only post-vaccination in convalescent patients was approximately 90%.

Treatment denoted: roughly 11-day PBMC culture with coronavirus spike peptide pools or control peptides (ViraFEST assay). After expanding antigen-specific T cells with peptide pools, ViraFEST sequenced their TCRs. On days 3 and 7, half the medium was swapped for fresh IL-2-containing medium. An Oncomine TCR Beta short-read assay was used to sequence the DNA from cultured CD4+ T cells. TCRdb reprocessed the PCR reads with MiXCR, giving one entry per CDR3 protein. Of about 15,000 distinct CDR3 sequences listed, roughly 50% are singletons. Concerning this clonotype: No antigen is known for it.

V shed 0 bases and J 0 bases; nucleotides not matched to a gene: 8. Germline V CDR1 and CDR2: SNHLY, FYNNEI. The CDR3 is 17 amino acids. This chain connects TRBV2 to TRBJ2-7, with 7 bases lining up with TRBD1. The source of this sequence is a human donor who had recovered from COVID-19. Here the sequenced sample was CD4+ T cells from blood, cultured in vitro, taken before SARS-CoV-2 vaccination. The CDR3 reads CASSEAPRQGSSYEQYF. The CDR3 coding sequence is TGTGCCAGCAGTGAAGCGCCCAGACAGGGAAGCTCCTACGAGCAGTACTTC.